This TCR beta chain is drawn from a study of response to subunit inactivated influenza vaccine. Broader study findings: Each seasonal influenza vaccination, the authors suggested, recruits few new T cells.

One entry per CDR3 protein, called by TCRdb with MiXCR from the RT-PCR reads. Of approximately 530,000 distinct CDR3 sequences in the sample, about 8% were seen once. The CDR3 spans 19 residues. Germline CDR1 SGHVS, CDR2 FQNEAQ. With 3 bases clipped from V and 5 bases from J, the junction kept 14 bases outside the gene matches. Of note for this clonotype: Its specificity is not known.

This TCR was sampled from a man aged 50-75 years who received an inactivated influenza vaccine. The chain couples TRBV7-8 to TRBJ2-5; 14 nucleotides line up with TRBD2. The input for sequencing was PBMCs from blood, taken about 24 months after vaccination. CDR3 residues: CASSFSTSGGANIKETQYF. The CDR3 nucleotides read TGTGCCAGCAGCTTCTCGACTAGCGGGGGGGCCAATATTAAGGAGACCCAGTACTTC.